Presented here are 30 T cell receptor beta chains from one specimen sequenced in a study of cytomegalovirus exposure and HLA in healthy donors. The PCR contained 60 Vbeta and 13 Jbeta primers. The table came from immunoSEQ multiplex PCR; TCRdb's copy has only in-frame clones and leaves some out. This sample has 120,000 or so clones; around 80% occur once, and the top ten carry less than 2.5%. Material: PBMCs. The receptors stem from a young man in good health and CMV-seronegative.

The CDR3 loop reads CASSPARGQETQYF. The CDR3 nucleotides are TGTGCCAGCAGCCCAGCCCGGGGGCAAGAGACCCAGTACTTC. The chain carries TRBV7-9 and TRBJ2-5, with D possibly matching TRBD2 (6 bases). Trimming cost V 5 bases and J 2 bases, with 12 bases left between them. The CDR3 is 14 amino acids. Germline CDR1 reads SEHNR; CDR2 reads FQNEAQ (reference sequence).

This clone was counted only a few times. The gene calls are TRBV14 and TRBJ1-2; no clear D. The CDR3 consists of 14 residues. Deletions cut 0 bases from V and 8 bases from J, with 13 bases between. The germline gives CDR1 SGHDN, CDR2 FVKESK. In nucleotides, the CDR3 is TGTGCCAGCAGCCAAGATCGGCGGTTCTGGGGCTACACCTTC. Amino acid sequence: CASSQDRRFWGYTF.

CDR3 nucleotide sequence: TGTGCCAGCAGTTACGGGGGGGGGAGTACTGAAGCTTTCTTT. Encoded protein: CASSYGGGSTEAFF. The chain joins TRBV6-5 to TRBJ1-1, with D possibly TRBD1 on 5 matching bases. The CDR3 spans 14 residues. Germline V lookup: CDR1 MNHEY, CDR2 SVGAGI. Trimming stripped 2 bases from V and 5 bases from J, with 12 bases between.

This clone was detected a few times. V gene TRBV7-8 combines with J gene TRBJ1-1; TRBD1 agrees at 7 bases. This CDR3 is 15 amino acids long. Trimming cost V 5 bases and J 1 base; bases outside gene matches: 7. Per the germline V gene, CDR1 is SGHVS and CDR2 is FQNEAQ. CDR3: CASSTTGAKNTEAFF. CDR3 coding DNA: TGTGCCAGCAGCACAACAGGGGCGAAGAACACTGAAGCTTTCTTT.

CDR3 amino acids: CASSVLGGVGEKLFF. Here the CDR3 DNA reads TGCGCCAGCAGCGTACTAGGGGGAGTCGGTGAAAAACTGTTTTTT. The chain recombines TRBV4-3 with TRBJ1-4; D might be TRBD1 (6 bases). The ends were cut back, 5 bases at V and 7 bases at J, with 17 bases in the middle. Looked up from germline, CDR1 is LGHNA and CDR2 is YSLEER. The CDR3 totals 15 residues.

This chain links TRBV5-4 with TRBJ2-3; weak D call: TRBD2 (6 bases). CDR3 length: 17 residues. V was trimmed by 3 bases and J by 2 bases, leaving 19 bases between them. Germline V gene lookup returns CDR1 SGHNT and CDR2 YYREEE (reference sequence). The CDR3 sequence: CASSSFAGPGNTDTQYF. Written as DNA, the CDR3 is TGTGCCAGCAGCTCCTTTGCGGGACCTGGAAACACAGATACGCAGTATTTT.

The chain couples TRBV4-2 to TRBJ2-1; possible D gene TRBD2, 6 bases. CDR1 and CDR2 from the germline V gene are LGHNA and YNFKEQ. Trimming left V 6 bases short and J 5 bases short, with 20 bases between. The CDR3 length is 16 residues. The CDR3 DNA follows: TGTGCCAGCAGGGGTAGATCGGGACTGGCTGACAATGAGCAGTTCTTC. Amino acids: CASRGRSGLADNEQFF.

This chain uses TRBV7-2 with TRBJ1-5; 7 positions agree with TRBD1. This CDR3 has 12 amino acids. Germline trimming cut 5 bases from V and 7 bases from J; bases unmatched to any gene: 2. Per the germline V gene, CDR1 is SGHTA and CDR2 is FQGNSA. CDR3 residues: CASSVQGQPQHF. For the CDR3, the DNA is TGTGCCAGCAGCGTACAGGGGCAGCCCCAGCATTTT.

The CDR3, as DNA: TGTGCCAGCTCACCACGGGAGGCAGATATTAACACCGGGGAGCTGTTTTTT. Translating gives CASSPREADINTGELFF. The chain has TRBV18 and TRBJ2-2; D is possibly TRBD2 (6 bases). This CDR3 contains 17 residues. V lost 1 base, J lost 2 bases, and 14 bases lay in between. Germline V gene sequence: CDR1 KGHSH, CDR2 LQKENI.

The chain couples TRBV21-1 to TRBJ1-1. TRBV21-1 is classified as a pseudogene. This CDR3 comprises 13 residues. CDR3 in DNA: TGTGCCAGCAGCAAAGGTGGGGGGGGGAGAGCTTTCTTT. It yields the protein CASSKGGGGRAFF.

This clone was found once. The chain uses TRBV7-9 and TRBJ1-1; tentative D call: TRBD1 (5 bases). The CDR3 length is 15 residues. Trimming shortened V by 5 bases and J by 2 bases, and 15 bases separated the two germline ends. Germline V gene sequence: CDR1 SEHNR, CDR2 FQNEAQ (reference sequence). This CDR3 reads CASSDIMGQNTEAFF. The CDR3 DNA reads TGTGCCAGCAGCGACATTATGGGGCAAAACACTGAAGCTTTCTTT. Full variable domain (remainder filled in from reference TRBV7-9 and TRBJ1-1): DTGVSQNPRHKITKRGQNVTFRCDPISEHNRLYWYRQTLGQGPEFLTYFQNEAQLEKSRLLSDRFSAERPKGSFSTLEIQRTEQGDSAMYLCASSDIMGQNTEAFFGQGTRLTVV.

Comments on this clone: Sequence at one end of the junction differs from germline and may be a read error. The gene calls are TRBV7-9 and TRBJ2-1; possibly TRBD1 for D (6 bases). The CDR3 is made up of 17 amino acids. In germline, CDR1 is SEHNR, CDR2 FQNEAQ (reference sequence). The CDR3 protein is CSSSKDRDTVFYNEQFF. The DNA for the CDR3 is TGTTCCAGCAGCAAGGACCGGGACACAGTTTTCTACAATGAGCAGTTCTTC.

The chain couples TRBV7-9 to TRBJ2-3, with unresolved D. Germline V CDR1 and CDR2: SEHNR, FQNEAQ (reference sequence). The CDR3 consists of 13 residues. Trimming took off 3 bases at V and 2 bases at J, with 6 bases between the two ends. The CDR3 loop reads CASSFGNTDTQYF. CDR3 nucleotide sequence: TGTGCCAGCAGCTTTGGCAACACAGATACGCAGTATTTT. Filled out from reference TRBV7-9 and TRBJ2-3, the complete variable domain reads DTGVSQNPRHKITKRGQNVTFRCDPISEHNRLYWYRQTLGQGPEFLTYFQNEAQLEKSRLLSDRFSAERPKGSFSTLEIQRTEQGDSAMYLCASSFGNTDTQYFGPGTRLTVL.

The V call is TRBV13, the J call TRBJ1-5; tentative D call: TRBD1 (5 bases). V was shortened by 0 bases and J by 4 bases, with 16 bases between the two germline ends. Per germline, CDR1 PRHDT and CDR2 FYEKMQ (reference sequence). The CDR3 totals 17 residues. CDR3 amino acids: CASSLGMGGKENQPQHF. CDR3 bases: TGTGCCAGCAGCTTAGGCATGGGGGGAAAAGAGAATCAGCCCCAGCATTTT.

This chain links TRBV2 with TRBJ1-2; 8 positions agree with TRBD1. J was trimmed by 0 bases and V by 3 bases; bases with no gene match: 0. The CDR3 covers 14 residues. Germline assignment: CDR1 SNHLY and CDR2 FYNNEI. CDR3 coding DNA: TGTGCCAGCAGTGAGGACAGGGCTAACTATGGCTACACCTTC. Its protein is CASSEDRANYGYTF.

V and J are TRBV30 and TRBJ2-4, with D perhaps TRBD2 (5 bases). The CDR3 contains 14 residues. Trimming left V 0 bases short and J 6 bases short, with 12 bases between. CDR1 GTSNPN and CDR2 SVGIG come from the germline V gene (reference sequence). The CDR3 here is CAWSVRGKGNIQYF. Written as DNA, the CDR3 is TGTGCCTGGAGTGTACGGGGTAAGGGAAACATTCAGTACTTC.

This chain connects TRBV5-8 to TRBJ2-5; D may be TRBD2 (5 bases). The CDR3 has 16 residues. Germline V gene lookup returns CDR1 SGHTS and CDR2 YDEGEE. The V and J ends lost 0 bases and 0 bases respectively, with 12 bases between them. The CDR3 DNA sequence: TGTGCCAGCAGCTTGGCCGGGGTGGCCTACCAAGAGACCCAGTACTTC. This translates into CASSLAGVAYQETQYF.

The CDR3 sequence: CASSFRAGGSSYEQYF. CDR3 nucleotides: TGTGCCAGCAGTTTTCGGGCGGGGGGTTCCTCCTACGAGCAGTACTTC. The chain carries TRBV27 and TRBJ2-7, with 8 bases identical to TRBD2. V lost 3 bases and J lost 0; bases outside the gene matches: 7. Germline CDR1 is MNHEY and CDR2 is SMNVEV (reference sequence). The CDR3 sequence is 16 residues long.

This clone was seen only a few times. The CDR3 DNA follows: TGTGCCAGCAGCCCTTCCGTGGGGCGGAACTCTGGAAACACCATATATTTT. Its translation: CASSPSVGRNSGNTIYF. V gene TRBV7-9 combines with J gene TRBJ1-3; D is possibly TRBD1 (5 bases). Trimming pared 5 bases from V and 0 bases from J, leaving 17 bases between. The CDR3 spans 17 residues. Germline V gene lookup returns CDR1 SEHNR and CDR2 FQNEAQ (reference sequence).

The chain carries TRBV6-6 and TRBJ1-2; D ambiguous. Germline assignment: CDR1 MNHNY and CDR2 SVGAGI (reference sequence). The CDR3 runs to 12 residues. Trimming took 2 bases from V and 4 from J, leaving 5 bases between them. For the CDR3, the DNA is TGTGCCAGCAGTTACGGAGCCTATGGCTACACCTTC. Translating gives CASSYGAYGYTF.

This clone was seen once. V is TRBV6-5 and J is TRBJ1-1; TRBD1 might be the D (5 bases). The CDR3 consists of 14 residues. Germline V gene sequence: CDR1 MNHEY, CDR2 SVGAGI. The V and J ends lost 0 bases and 1 base respectively, with 6 bases between them. In DNA form, the CDR3 reads TGTGCCAGCAGTTACTCCGACAGGAACACTGAAGCTTTCTTT. Translation: CASSYSDRNTEAFF.

The gene calls are TRBV30 and TRBJ1-5, with D unclear. This CDR3 contains 13 residues. CDR1 GTSNPN and CDR2 SVGIG come from the germline V gene (reference sequence). V lost 7 bases, J lost 1 base, and 11 bases lay in between. The CDR3: CAYAGASNQPQHF. The CDR3 DNA reads TGTGCCTACGCCGGAGCAAGCAATCAGCCCCAGCATTTT.

Details on this clone: Other DNA sequences in this sample translate to the same CDR3. This sequence joins TRBV5-1 and TRBJ2-3; 7 nucleotides line up with TRBD1. Losses at the gene ends were 4 bases for V and 3 bases for J; bases not matched to a gene: 5. The CDR3 sequence is 14 residues long. The germline CDR1 and CDR2 sequences are SGHRS and YFSETQ. The CDR3 region has the DNA TGCGCCAGCAGCAACCAGGGGGAAACAGATACGCAGTATTTT. Residues: CASSNQGETDTQYF.

This clone was observed a handful of times. This chain connects TRBV27 to TRBJ2-5; TRBD2 agrees at 12 bases. Germline CDR1 reads MNHEY; CDR2 reads SMNVEV (reference sequence). This CDR3 contains 18 residues. V dropped 5 bases and J dropped 5; count of bases not matched to a gene: 15. The CDR3 loop reads CASSPYQRTSGARETQYF. The CDR3 nucleotides read TGTGCCAGCAGTCCATACCAAAGGACTAGCGGGGCACGGGAGACCCAGTACTTC.

The chain recombines TRBV14 with TRBJ2-1; TRBD1 matches at 7 bases. Germline lookup yields CDR1 SGHDN and CDR2 FVKESK. Germline trimming cut 1 base from V and 4 bases from J; bases unmatched to any gene: 4. The CDR3 sequence is 15 residues long. CDR3 in amino acids: CASSQVRGPYNEQFF. The CDR3 bases are TGTGCCAGCAGCCAAGTAAGGGGGCCTTACAATGAGCAGTTCTTC.

This sequence joins TRBV6-1 and TRBJ1-4; 8 nucleotides align to TRBD1. Germline lookup yields CDR1 MNHNS and CDR2 SASEGT. J was trimmed by 3 bases and V by 7 bases; bases with no gene match: 7. CDR3 length equals 15 residues. Here the CDR3 DNA reads TGTGCCAGCACCGAACCACAGGGGGCTAATGAAAAACTGTTTTTT. Protein product: CASTEPQGANEKLFF.

This sequence joins TRBV18 and TRBJ1-1; 9 nucleotides align to TRBD1. The CDR3 runs 17 residues. Germline V gene lookup returns CDR1 KGHSH and CDR2 LQKENI. V shed 3 bases, J shed 1 base, and the junction held 9 bases outside the gene matches. This chain's CDR3 is CASSPYGDRVSNTEAFF. CDR3 nucleotides: TGTGCCAGCTCACCTTACGGGGACAGGGTTTCGAACACTGAAGCTTTCTTT. The entire variable domain, with the rest obtained from reference TRBV18 and TRBJ1-1, is as follows: NAGVMQNPRHLVRRRGQEARLRCSPMKGHSHVYWYRQLPEEGLKFMVYLQKENIIDESGMPKERFSAEFPKEGPSILRIQQVVRGDSAAYFCASSPYGDRVSNTEAFFGQGTRLTVV.

This clone was seen only a few times. No conserved phenylalanine or tryptophan ends this CDR3, so it is likely a read error. This chain joins TRBV7-9 and TRBJ2-3, with D tentatively TRBD1 (6 bases). The V end lost 1 base, the J end lost 5 bases, and 16 bases lay between the germline ends. Germline V gene data show CDR1 as SEHNR and CDR2 as FQNEAQ (reference sequence). This CDR3 comprises 16 residues. The CDR3 sequence: CASSLGYRQAGDTQYL. The CDR3 DNA reads as TGTGCCAGCAGCTTAGGTTACCGACAGGCGGGAGATACGCAGTATCTT.

The chain is built from TRBV14 and TRBJ1-5; 9 bases match TRBD1. The V segment lost 4 bases and the J segment 3 bases; nucleotides outside the gene matches: 1. The CDR3 loop spans 14 amino acids. Germline V gives CDR1 SGHDN, CDR2 FVKESK. The CDR3 is CASSRTGVNQPQHF. The CDR3 bases are TGTGCCAGCAGCCGGACAGGGGTCAATCAGCCCCAGCATTTT.

In its sample, this clone was seen once. The rearrangement links TRBV6-5 to TRBJ1-6, with no clear D. The germline V gene has CDR1 MNHEY and CDR2 SVGAGI. Trimming left V 4 bases short and J 7 bases short, with 5 bases between. The CDR3 is 12 residues long. The CDR3 sequence is CASSLQNSPLHF. CDR3 nucleotide sequence: TGTGCCAGCAGTTTACAGAATTCACCCCTCCACTTT.